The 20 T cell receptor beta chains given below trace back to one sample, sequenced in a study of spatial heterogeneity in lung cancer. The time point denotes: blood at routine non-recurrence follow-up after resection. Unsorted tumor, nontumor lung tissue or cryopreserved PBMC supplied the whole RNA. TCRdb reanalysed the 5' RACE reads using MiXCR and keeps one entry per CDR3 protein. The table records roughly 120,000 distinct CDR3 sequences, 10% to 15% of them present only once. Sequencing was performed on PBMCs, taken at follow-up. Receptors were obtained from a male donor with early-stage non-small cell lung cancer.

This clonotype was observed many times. Here the CDR3 reads CAWTKSLLAGGDLAKNIQYF. The CDR3 DNA is TGTGCCTGGACAAAGTCCCTATTAGCGGGGGGAGATCTAGCCAAAAACATTCAGTACTTC. The chain joins TRBV30 to TRBJ2-4; 10 bases are a match to TRBD2. Germline V gives CDR1 GTSNPN, CDR2 SVGIG (reference sequence). J gave up 0 bases and V 4 bases, and 18 bases lay outside the gene matches. The CDR3 is made up of 20 amino acids.

CDR3 DNA sequence: TGTGCCAGCACCAACTTCGGACAGTTGAGTGAAAAACTGTTTTTT. Protein product: CASTNFGQLSEKLFF. The chain employs TRBV5-5 and TRBJ1-4, with D maybe TRBD1 (6 bases). Germline lookup yields CDR1 SGHKS and CDR2 YYEKEE (reference sequence). V was pared by 6 bases and J by 7 bases, with 19 bases between. This CDR3 contains 15 residues.

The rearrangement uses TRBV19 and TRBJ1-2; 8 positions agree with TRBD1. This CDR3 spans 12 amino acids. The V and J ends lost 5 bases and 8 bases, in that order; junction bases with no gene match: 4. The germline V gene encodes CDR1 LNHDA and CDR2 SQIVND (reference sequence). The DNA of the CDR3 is TGTGCCAGTAGTCCGCAGGGGGCAGGCTACACCTTC. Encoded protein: CASSPQGAGYTF.

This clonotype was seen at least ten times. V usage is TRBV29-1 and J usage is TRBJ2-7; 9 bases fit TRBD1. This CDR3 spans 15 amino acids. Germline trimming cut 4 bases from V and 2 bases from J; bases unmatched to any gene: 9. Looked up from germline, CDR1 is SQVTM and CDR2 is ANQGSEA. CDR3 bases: TGCAGCGTTGGCGTCCCCAGGGACAGGGCCTACGAGCAGTACTTC. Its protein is CSVGVPRDRAYEQYF.

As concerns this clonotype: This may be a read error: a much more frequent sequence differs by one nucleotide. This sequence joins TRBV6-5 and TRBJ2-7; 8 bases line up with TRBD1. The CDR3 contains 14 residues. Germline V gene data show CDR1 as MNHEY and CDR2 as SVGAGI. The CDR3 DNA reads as TGTGCCAGCAGATACTCCGGGACAGGCTACGAGCAGTACTTC. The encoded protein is CASRYSGTGYEQYF.

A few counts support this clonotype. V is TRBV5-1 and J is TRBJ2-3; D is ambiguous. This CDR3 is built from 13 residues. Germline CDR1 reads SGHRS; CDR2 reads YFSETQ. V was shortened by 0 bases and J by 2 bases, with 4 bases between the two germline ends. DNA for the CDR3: TGCGCCAGCAGCTTGGGAATCACAGATACGCAGTATTTT. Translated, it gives CASSLGITDTQYF.

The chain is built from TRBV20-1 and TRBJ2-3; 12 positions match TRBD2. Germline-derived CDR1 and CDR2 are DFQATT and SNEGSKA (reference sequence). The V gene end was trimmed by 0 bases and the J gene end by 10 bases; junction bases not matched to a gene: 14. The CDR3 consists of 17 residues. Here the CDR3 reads CSARDRSSGGVPTAQYF. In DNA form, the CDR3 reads TGCAGTGCTAGAGATCGCTCTAGCGGGGGGGTACCTACGGCGCAGTATTTT.

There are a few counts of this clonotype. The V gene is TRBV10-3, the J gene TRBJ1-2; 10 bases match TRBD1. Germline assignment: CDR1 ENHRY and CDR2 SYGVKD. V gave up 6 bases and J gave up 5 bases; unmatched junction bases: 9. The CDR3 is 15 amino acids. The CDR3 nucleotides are TGTGCCATCAGCTCGGGACAGGGGAGGTGGTATGGCTACACCTTC. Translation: CAISSGQGRWYGYTF.

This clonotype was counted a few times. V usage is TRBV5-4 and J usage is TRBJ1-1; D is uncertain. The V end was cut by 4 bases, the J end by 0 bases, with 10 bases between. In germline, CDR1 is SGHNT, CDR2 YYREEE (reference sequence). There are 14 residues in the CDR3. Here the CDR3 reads CASSLTIMNTEAFF. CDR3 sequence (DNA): TGTGCCAGCAGCCTGACAATTATGAACACTGAAGCTTTCTTT.

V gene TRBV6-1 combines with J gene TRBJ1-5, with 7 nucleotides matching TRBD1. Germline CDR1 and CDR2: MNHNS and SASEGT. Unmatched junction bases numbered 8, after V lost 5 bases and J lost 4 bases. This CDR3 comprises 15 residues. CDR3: CASSLPRQGNQPQHF. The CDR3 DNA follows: TGTGCCAGCAGTCTCCCTCGACAGGGAAATCAGCCCCAGCATTTT.

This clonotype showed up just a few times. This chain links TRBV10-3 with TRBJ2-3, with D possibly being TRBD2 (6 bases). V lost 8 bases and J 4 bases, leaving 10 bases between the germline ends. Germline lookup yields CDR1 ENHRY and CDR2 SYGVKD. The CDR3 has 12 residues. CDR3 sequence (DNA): TGTGCCATCGGGGGACTTTCAGATACGCAGTATTTT. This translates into CAIGGLSDTQYF.

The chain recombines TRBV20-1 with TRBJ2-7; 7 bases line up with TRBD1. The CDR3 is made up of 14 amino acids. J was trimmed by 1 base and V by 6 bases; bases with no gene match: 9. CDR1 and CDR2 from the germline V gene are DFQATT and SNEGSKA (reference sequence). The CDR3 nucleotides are TGCAGTGCCAATGTCCCGGGACAGTCCTACGAGCAGTACTTC. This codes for CSANVPGQSYEQYF.

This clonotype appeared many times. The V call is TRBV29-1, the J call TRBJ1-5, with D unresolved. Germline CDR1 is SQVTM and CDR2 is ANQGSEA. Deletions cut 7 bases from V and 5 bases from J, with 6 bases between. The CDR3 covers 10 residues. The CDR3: CSATHQPQHF. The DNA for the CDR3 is TGCAGCGCCACCCATCAGCCCCAGCATTTT.

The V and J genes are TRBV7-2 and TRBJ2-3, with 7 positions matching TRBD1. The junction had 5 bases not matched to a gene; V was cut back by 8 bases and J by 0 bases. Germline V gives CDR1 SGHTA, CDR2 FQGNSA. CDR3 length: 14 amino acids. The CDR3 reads CASHKGQSTDTQYF. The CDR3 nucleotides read TGTGCCAGCCACAAGGGACAGAGCACAGATACGCAGTATTTT.

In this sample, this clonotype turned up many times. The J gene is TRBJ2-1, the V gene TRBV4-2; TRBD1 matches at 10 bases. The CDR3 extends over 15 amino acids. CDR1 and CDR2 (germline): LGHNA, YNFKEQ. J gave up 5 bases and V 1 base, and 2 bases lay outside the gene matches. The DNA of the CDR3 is TGTGCCAGCAGCCAAGTGGGACAGGGGAACAATGAGCAGTTCTTC. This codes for CASSQVGQGNNEQFF.

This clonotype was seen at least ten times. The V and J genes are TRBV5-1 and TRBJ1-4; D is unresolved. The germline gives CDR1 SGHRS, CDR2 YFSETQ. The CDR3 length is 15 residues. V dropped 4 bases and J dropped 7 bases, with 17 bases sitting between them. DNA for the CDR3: TGCGCCAGCAGCACGCCAGGTCCCCCTGGTGAAAAACTGTTTTTT. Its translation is CASSTPGPPGEKLFF.

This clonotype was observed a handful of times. The CDR3 bases are TGTGCCAGCAGCCCGAGAGGGGGGGTAGAGACCCAGTACTTC. It yields the protein CASSPRGGVETQYF. The chain joins TRBV7-2 to TRBJ2-5, with a weak D call TRBD2 (7 bases). The CDR3 has 14 amino acids. Between the trimmed V and J ends, which lost 5 bases and 4 bases, there was a span of 14 bases. Germline CDR1 and CDR2: SGHTA and FQGNSA.

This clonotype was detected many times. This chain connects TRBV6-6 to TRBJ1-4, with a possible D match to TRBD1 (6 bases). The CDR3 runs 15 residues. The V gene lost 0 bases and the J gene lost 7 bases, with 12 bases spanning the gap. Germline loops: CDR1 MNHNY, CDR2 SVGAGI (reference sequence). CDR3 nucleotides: TGTGCCAGCAGTTACTCGCGGGGGGGCAGTGAAAAACTGTTTTTT. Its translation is CASSYSRGGSEKLFF.

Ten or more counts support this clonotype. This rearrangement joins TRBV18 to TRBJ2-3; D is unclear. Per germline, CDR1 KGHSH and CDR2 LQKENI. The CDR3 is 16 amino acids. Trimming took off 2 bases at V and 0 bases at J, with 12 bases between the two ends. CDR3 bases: TGTGCCAGCTCACCATCATTTGTAGCCAGCACAGATACGCAGTATTTT. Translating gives CASSPSFVASTDTQYF.

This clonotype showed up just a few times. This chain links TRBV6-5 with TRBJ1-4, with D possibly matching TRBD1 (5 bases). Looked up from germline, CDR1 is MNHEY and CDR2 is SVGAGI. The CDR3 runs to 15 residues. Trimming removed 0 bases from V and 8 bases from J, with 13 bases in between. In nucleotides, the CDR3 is TGTGCCAGCAGTTACTCGGGAACGCGGGGGGAAAAACTGTTTTTT. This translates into CASSYSGTRGEKLFF.